The present entry profiles one T cell receptor (beta chain) with its context. Its specificity is not known. The sample comes from a study of a mutant IDH1 vaccine in newly diagnosed glioma. Turning to the study itself: Vaccines were begun 4-6 weeks after radiotherapy alone, or with temozolomide cycles. The treated population exhibited a male proportion of 62.5%, a female proportion of around 38%, and a mean age of roughly 41 years. Patients were pretreated with radiotherapy, temozolomide, or both, mostly both. Weeks 35 and 47 hosted visits V12 and V13, respectively.

The data were produced by immunoSEQ multiplex PCR, yet TCRdb's version contains in-frame clones alone and is incomplete. The table lists tens of thousands of clones, approximately 90% of them singletons. As for time point: week 47, end of study. The vaccine gave 300 ug of a 20-mer mutant IDH1 peptide subcutaneously per dose. In germline, CDR1 is MNHEY, CDR2 SVGAGI. The V gene lost 6 bases and the J gene lost 0 bases, with 9 bases spanning the gap. The CDR3 is 14 residues long. The J gene is TRBJ1-5, the V gene TRBV6-5; D is unclear. The specimen was PBMCs, collected from a glioma patient whose treatment included an IDH1 peptide vaccine. This TCR was sampled from a woman younger than 45 with glioma. CDR3 sequence (DNA): TGTGCCAGCAGCCCCGGCGGTAGCAATCAGCCCCAGCATTTT. It yields the protein CASSPGGSNQPQHF.